The present entry profiles one TCR beta chain with its context. V lost 2 bases and J lost 11, with 15 bases in between. This CDR3 contains 13 residues. CDR1 is MNHEY, CDR2 SVGEGT, per germline. The sample comes from a study of blood T cell repertoires in COVID-19. The method was immunoSEQ multiplex PCR; TCRdb's version includes in-frame clones alone and lacks a portion of them. The table has around 170,000 clones, more than 75% seen once. Sequenced input: PBMCs or T cells enriched from blood (not recorded which). The V and J genes are TRBV6-2 or TRBV6-3 and TRBJ1-1, with D maybe TRBD1 (5 bases). The TCR sequence derives from a man aged 55-75 years who had been exposed to COVID-19. DNA for the CDR3: TGTGCCAGCAGTTACAAGGGCCAGGGTTGGGCTTTCTTT. It translates to CASSYKGQGWAFF.